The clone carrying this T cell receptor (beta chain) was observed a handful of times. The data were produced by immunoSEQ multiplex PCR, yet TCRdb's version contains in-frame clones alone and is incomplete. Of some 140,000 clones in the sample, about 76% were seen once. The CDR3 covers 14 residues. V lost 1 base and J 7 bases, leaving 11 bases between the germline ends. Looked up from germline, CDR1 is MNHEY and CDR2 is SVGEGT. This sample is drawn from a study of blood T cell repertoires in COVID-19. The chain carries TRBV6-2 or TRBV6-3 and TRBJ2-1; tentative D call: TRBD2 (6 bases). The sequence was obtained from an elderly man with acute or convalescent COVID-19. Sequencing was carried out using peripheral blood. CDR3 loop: CASSYLSGGNEQFF. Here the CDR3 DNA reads TGTGCCAGCAGTTACTTATCCGGGGGAAATGAGCAGTTCTTC.